This T cell receptor (beta chain) was identified during a study of human T cells and chemical hapten exposure. Study outcomes and limitations: TCRs whose frequency exceeded 1 in 1000 remained the same following DPC sensitization.

Using its own MiXCR run on the RACE reads, TCRdb lists one record per CDR3 protein. This table has about 89,000 distinct CDR3 sequences, 9.5% to 12% appearing once. As to time point: patch test 2, 6 weeks after DPC sensitization. Treatment specified: therapeutic diphenylcyclopropenone sensitization with weekly scalp DPC. This clonotype has more than one count but fewer than ten. The antigen remains undetermined. Germline assignment: CDR1 DFQATT and CDR2 SNEGSKA (reference sequence). V was clipped by 6 bases and J by 6 bases; unmatched bases: 9. The CDR3 spans 14 residues. The chain has TRBV20-1 and TRBJ2-1, with 9 bases matching TRBD1. The sequence came from a man aged 35-49 years with alopecia areata. Some clones in this sample may be carry-over from other donors' samples. The sequencing used whole blood, collected in connection with sensitization to the hapten diphenylcyclopropenone (DPC). This CDR3 reads CSAKTGTGRNEQFF. CDR3 DNA sequence: TGCAGTGCAAAGACCGGGACAGGGCGCAATGAGCAGTTCTTC.